This paragraph covers one T cell receptor (beta chain) sequence. The antigen is undetermined. The entry originates in a study of blood T cells in healthy people across ages. Study overall: Per two T cells, about one barcoded beta molecule was captured through template switching.

Study-wide results and caveats: With donor CMV status unknown, expanded clonotype changes were possibly confounded. Age showed a roughly linear inverse relationship with TCR beta diversity per million T cells.

Germline V gene lookup returns CDR1 SGHTA and CDR2 FQGTGA. The CDR3 is 14 amino acids. Trimming cost V 0 bases and J 11 bases; bases outside gene matches: 7. Combining a sample-barcoded 5' primer with a J-beta primer mix, a second PCR ran for roughly 7 to 11 cycles. Using its own MiXCR run on the 5' RACE reads, TCRdb lists one record per CDR3 protein. The data hold more than 700,000 distinct CDR3 sequences, with less than 70% observed a single time. Healthy Caucasians from Russia aged roughly 6 to 90 served as donors. J is TRBJ2-1 and V is TRBV7-3; 7 bases fit TRBD2. The sample was blood. The TCR was taken from an elderly man in good health. The CDR3 DNA reads TGTGCCAGCAGCTTAACCCGGGGGGACTACCAGCAGTTCTTC. Protein sequence: CASSLTRGDYQQFF.